What follows are 19 T cell receptor beta chains derived from one specimen sequenced in a study of T cells after yellow fever vaccination. TCRdb reanalysed the 5' RACE reads using MiXCR and keeps one entry per CDR3 protein. The sample lists 500,000 to 700,000 distinct CDR3 sequences; 15% to 20% were seen once. The source material was PBMCs, sampled 15 days after the yellow fever booster vaccination. Receptors originate from a man aged 25 to 40 who received the YFV17D yellow fever vaccine.

The V gene is TRBV20-1, the J gene TRBJ2-3, with 13 bases matching TRBD2. The CDR3 contains 15 residues. From germline, CDR1 is DFQATT and CDR2 SNEGSKA (reference sequence). With V trimmed by 5 bases and J by 1 base, 3 bases remained unmatched. CDR3 in amino acids: CSAPGLAGRTDTQYF. In DNA form, the CDR3 reads TGCAGTGCTCCGGGACTAGCGGGACGCACAGATACGCAGTATTTT.

This clonotype turned up a few times. The rearrangement joins TRBV6-1 to TRBJ2-7; D might be TRBD2 (5 bases). The CDR3 is made up of 15 amino acids. The germline V and J ends were trimmed by 6 bases and 7 bases, with 22 bases remaining between them. Germline CDR1 MNHNS, CDR2 SASEGT. The DNA of the CDR3 is TGTGCCAGCAGGCGAGGAGCGGCCGGAGGTGGGGAGCAGTACTTC. Encoded protein: CASRRGAAGGGEQYF.

This clonotype was detected only a few times. This chain connects TRBV29-1 to TRBJ2-1, with D tentatively TRBD2 (6 bases). The length of the CDR3 is 13 residues. Between the trimmed V and J ends, which lost 5 bases and 9 bases, there was a span of 17 bases. The germline CDR1 and CDR2 sequences are SQVTM and ANQGSEA. Here the CDR3 reads CSVMTWEVSEQFF. The DNA for the CDR3 is TGCAGCGTTATGACCTGGGAGGTTAGTGAGCAGTTCTTC.

The V gene is TRBV20-1, the J gene TRBJ1-4; the D gene is possibly TRBD1 (6 bases). The V gene lost 6 bases and the J gene lost 6 bases, with 14 bases spanning the gap. The CDR3 runs to 13 residues. The V gene's germline CDR1 is DFQATT and CDR2 SNEGSKA (reference sequence). Here the CDR3 reads CSASGGGDEKLFF. As DNA, the CDR3 is TGCAGTGCCAGCGGAGGGGGTGATGAAAAACTGTTTTTT.

The genes are TRBV20-1 and TRBJ2-5; TRBD2 aligns across 8 bases. The CDR3 runs to 14 residues. Per the germline V gene, CDR1 is DFQATT and CDR2 is SNEGSKA (reference sequence). J lost 3 bases, V lost 4 bases, and 7 bases had no gene match. The CDR3 DNA is TGCAGTGCTAAGGGGACTAGTCCAGAAGAGACCCAGTACTTC. As protein: CSAKGTSPEETQYF.

V is TRBV20-1 and J is TRBJ2-7; D gene ambiguous. With 6 bases removed from V and 2 bases from J, the gap between germline ends came to 14 bases. Germline CDR1 DFQATT, CDR2 SNEGSKA (reference sequence). CDR3 length: 13 residues. CDR3 sequence (DNA): TGCAGTGCAATCGGTCCTCTAGCCTACGAGCAGTACTTC. Its protein product is CSAIGPLAYEQYF.

This clonotype was seen only a few times. J is TRBJ2-7 and V is TRBV7-8; 14 positions agree with TRBD2. This CDR3 is 14 amino acids long. Germline V gene data show CDR1 as SGHVS and CDR2 as FQNEAQ. Trimming at V came to 8 bases and at J to 6 bases, leaving 6 bases not matched to a gene. In DNA, the CDR3 is TGTGCCAGCCGGACTAGCGGGAGGAAGGGCGAGCAGTACTTC. Its protein product is CASRTSGRKGEQYF.

The chain is built from TRBV5-1 and TRBJ2-5, with D possibly matching TRBD2 (6 bases). V was shortened by 4 bases and J by 2 bases, with 12 bases between the two germline ends. Germline V gene data show CDR1 as SGHRS and CDR2 as YFSETQ. The CDR3 totals 14 residues. The CDR3 is CASSTSSVQETQYF. The CDR3 DNA reads as TGCGCCAGCAGCACCTCTAGCGTTCAAGAGACCCAGTACTTC.

This clonotype was counted many times. The chain has TRBV7-2 and TRBJ2-5, with 11 bases identical to TRBD2. The trim removed 5 bases at V and 5 bases at J, leaving 7 bases unmatched. Looked up from germline, CDR1 is SGHTA and CDR2 is FQGNSA. The CDR3 covers 15 residues. CDR3 sequence (DNA): TGTGCCAGCAGCCTCGGACTAGCGGGTGGGGAGACCCAGTACTTC. It codes for CASSLGLAGGETQYF.

This clonotype has just a few counts. The V call is TRBV7-9, the J call TRBJ2-1; weak D call: TRBD2 (5 bases). V shed 4 bases and J shed 5 bases, with 6 bases lying between them. Germline V gene data show CDR1 as SEHNR and CDR2 as FQNEAQ (reference sequence). This CDR3 is built from 12 residues. The DNA for the CDR3 is TGTGCCAGCAGCTATAGCGACAATGAGCAGTTCTTC. Residues: CASSYSDNEQFF.

J is TRBJ2-2 and V is TRBV6-1; 7 bases are shared with TRBD1. The germline V gene has CDR1 MNHNS and CDR2 SASEGT. The CDR3 has 16 amino acids. V gave up 6 bases and J gave up 0 bases; unmatched junction bases: 7. CDR3 nucleotides: TGTGCCAGCAGAATCGCCGGGACAGCGAACACCGGGGAGCTGTTTTTT. As protein: CASRIAGTANTGELFF.

The chain uses TRBV6-2 or TRBV6-3 and TRBJ2-7, with 7 nucleotides matching TRBD1. The CDR3 is 15 amino acids. J gave up 5 bases and V 6 bases, and 13 bases lay outside the gene matches. Germline V gene sequence: CDR1 MNHEY, CDR2 SVGEGT. CDR3 in DNA: TGTGCCAGCAGCCCGAACGTCAGGGGGAAACACGAGCAGTACTTC. Residues: CASSPNVRGKHEQYF.

The table lists this clonotype with a few counts. J is TRBJ2-3 and V is TRBV10-3; no firm D call. V lost 0 bases and J lost 0, with 7 bases in between. The CDR3 totals 15 residues. Germline V lookup: CDR1 ENHRY, CDR2 SYGVKD. The CDR3 here is CAISESLASTDTQYF. CDR3 DNA: TGTGCCATCAGTGAGTCGTTGGCTAGCACAGATACGCAGTATTTT.

This clonotype has just a few counts. The chain joins TRBV12-3 or TRBV12-4 to TRBJ2-3; D is uncertain. The CDR3 totals 11 residues. Trimming removed 8 bases at V and 2 bases at J, with 5 bases between. CDR3 DNA: TGTGCCAGCGAATTCACAGATACGCAGTATTTT. Translation gives CASEFTDTQYF.

A few counts support this clonotype. The V and J genes are TRBV6-1 and TRBJ2-3; 9 bases map to TRBD1. Losses at the gene ends were 11 bases for V and 2 bases for J; bases not matched to a gene: 11. Germline values: CDR1 MNHNS, CDR2 SASEGT. The CDR3 extends over 15 amino acids. The CDR3 here is CAGHRDRDSTDTQYF. As DNA, the CDR3 is TGTGCCGGACACCGGGACAGGGATTCCACAGATACGCAGTATTTT.

CDR3 nucleotides: TGTGCCAGCAGCTTGGTGGAGGCCGCGGGCAATCAGCCCCAGCATTTT. It is translated as CASSLVEAAGNQPQHF. The V call is TRBV5-5, the J call TRBJ1-5; unclear D gene. The CDR3 consists of 16 residues. V shed 0 bases and J shed 2 bases, with 12 bases lying between them. In germline, CDR1 is SGHKS, CDR2 YYEKEE (reference sequence).

The gene calls are TRBV9 and TRBJ2-1; 10 positions agree with TRBD2. With V trimmed by 0 bases and J by 3 bases, 3 bases remained unmatched. Germline V lookup: CDR1 SGDLS, CDR2 YYNGEE. This CDR3 is 16 amino acids long. The CDR3 coding sequence is TGTGCCAGCAGCGTAGGGACTAGCGGCCACTACAATGAGCAGTTCTTC. Encoded protein: CASSVGTSGHYNEQFF.

This clonotype was seen more than once but under ten times. The genes are TRBV24-1 and TRBJ2-1; 14 nucleotides align to TRBD2. The CDR3 runs to 20 residues. Germline CDR1 is KGHDR and CDR2 is SFDVKD. The V and J ends lost 3 bases and 8 bases, in that order; junction bases with no gene match: 17. The CDR3 protein is CATSDNWSTGTSGSIDEQFF. CDR3 bases: TGTGCCACCAGTGATAACTGGTCTACCGGGACTAGCGGGAGTATCGATGAGCAGTTCTTC.

This clonotype was seen a few times. The chain links TRBV29-1 to TRBJ2-1; TRBD2 aligns across 15 bases. This CDR3 spans 15 amino acids. CDR1 is SQVTM and CDR2 is ANQGSEA in the germline V gene. The J segment lost 6 bases and the V segment lost 6 bases, leaving 6 bases of the junction unmatched. The CDR3 reads CSVRGLAGGINEQFF. The DNA of the CDR3 is TGCAGCGTCCGTGGACTAGCGGGAGGGATCAATGAGCAGTTCTTC.